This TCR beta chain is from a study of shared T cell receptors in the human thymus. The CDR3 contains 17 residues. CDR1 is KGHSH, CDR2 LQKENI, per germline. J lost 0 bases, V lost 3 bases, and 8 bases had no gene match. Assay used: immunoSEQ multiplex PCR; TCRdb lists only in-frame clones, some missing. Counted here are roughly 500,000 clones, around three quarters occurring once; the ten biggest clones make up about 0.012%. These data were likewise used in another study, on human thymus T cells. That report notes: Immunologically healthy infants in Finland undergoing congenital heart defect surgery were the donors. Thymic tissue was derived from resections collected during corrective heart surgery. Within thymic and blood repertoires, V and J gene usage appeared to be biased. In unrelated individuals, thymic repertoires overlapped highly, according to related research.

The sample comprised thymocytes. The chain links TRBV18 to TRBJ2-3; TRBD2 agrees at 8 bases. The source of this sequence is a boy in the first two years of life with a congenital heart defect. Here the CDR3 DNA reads TGTGCCAGCTCACCGATGACGGCGGGAGGTAGCACAGATACGCAGTATTTT. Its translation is CASSPMTAGGSTDTQYF.